Reported below is one T cell receptor (beta chain). The sample belongs to a study of blood T cell repertoires in COVID-19. Overall study context: There were acute and convalescent COVID-19 samples, and they came from the United States, Italy and Spain.

Per germline, CDR1 SGHTA and CDR2 FQGNSA. The CDR3 covers 16 residues. Trimming stripped 0 bases from V and 10 bases from J, with 19 bases between. Per the original methods: Estimation of nucleated cell counts was performed using reference gene primer amplification. Profiling relied on immunoSEQ multiplex PCR, and the TCRdb table lists in-frame clones only, not all of them. That table gives V, J and clone size, and the DNA gave D and trimming. The table has about 440,000 clones, approximately 90% seen once. Sequenced sample: PBMCs or T cells enriched from blood (not recorded which). The source of this sequence is a woman aged 18-29 years with acute COVID-19. This chain links TRBV7-2 with TRBJ2-1; D possibly corresponds to TRBD2 (5 bases). CDR3 region: CASSLAVERWPHEQFF. The CDR3 DNA reads as TGTGCCAGCAGCTTAGCGGTCGAGCGGTGGCCCCACGAGCAGTTCTTC.